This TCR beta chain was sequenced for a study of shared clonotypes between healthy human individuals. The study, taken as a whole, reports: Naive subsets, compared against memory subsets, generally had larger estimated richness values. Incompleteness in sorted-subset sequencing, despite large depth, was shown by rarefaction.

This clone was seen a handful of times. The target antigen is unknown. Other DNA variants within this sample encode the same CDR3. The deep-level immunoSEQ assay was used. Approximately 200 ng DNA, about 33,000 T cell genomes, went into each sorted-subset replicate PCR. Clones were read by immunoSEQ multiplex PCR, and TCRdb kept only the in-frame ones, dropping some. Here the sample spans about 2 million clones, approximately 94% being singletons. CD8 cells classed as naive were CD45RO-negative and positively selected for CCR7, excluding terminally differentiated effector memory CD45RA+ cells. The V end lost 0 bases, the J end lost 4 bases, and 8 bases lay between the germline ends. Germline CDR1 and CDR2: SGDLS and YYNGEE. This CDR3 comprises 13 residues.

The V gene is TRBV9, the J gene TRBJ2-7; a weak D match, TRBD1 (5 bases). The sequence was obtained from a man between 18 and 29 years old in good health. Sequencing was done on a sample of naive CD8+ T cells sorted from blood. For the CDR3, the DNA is TGTGCCAGCAGCGTAGCGGCAGGGTACGAGCAGTACTTC. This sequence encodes CASSVAAGYEQYF. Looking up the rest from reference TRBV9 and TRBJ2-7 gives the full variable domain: DSGVTQTPKHLITATGQRVTLRCSPRSGDLSVYWYQQSLDQGLQFLIQYYNGEERAKGNILERFSAQQFPDLHSELNLSSLELGDSALYFCASSVAAGYEQYFGPGTRLTVT.